Here is one TCR beta chain with its context. This sample stems from a study of blood T cell repertoires in COVID-19. Whole-study context: Italy, Spain and the United States were the sources of the convalescent and acute COVID-19 samples.

Cohort 3 recovered donors had two negative PCRs, clearance, or symptom resolution. Per the original methods: For nucleated cells, counts were estimated from reference gene primer amplification. Assay: immunoSEQ multiplex PCR; the TCRdb copy retains only in-frame clones and omits some. D and trimming were read from the DNA, whereas the V and J calls and clone size are those reported in that table. Among fewer than 200,000 clones listed, roughly 85% were seen once. This TCR was sampled from a woman aged 45-65 years who had recovered from COVID-19. Source material: PBMCs or T cells enriched from blood (not recorded which).

The chain's CDR3 is CASSPGTGGGYGYTF. For the CDR3, the DNA is TGTGCCAGCAGCCCCGGGACAGGGGGTGGCTATGGCTACACCTTC. The chain joins TRBV7-9 to TRBJ1-2; 11 bases line up with TRBD1. V was clipped by 5 bases and J by 4 bases; unmatched bases: 6. In germline, CDR1 is SEHNR, CDR2 FQNEAQ (reference sequence). The CDR3 covers 15 residues.